This TCR beta chain is drawn from a study of regulatory T cells in long-lasting Graves disease. This clonotype was recorded at least ten times. This CDR3 is 13 amino acids long. The germline gives CDR1 DFQATT, CDR2 SNEGSKA (reference sequence). V lost 3 bases, J lost 6 bases, and 15 bases lay in between. CDR3 regions were amplified by Arm-PCR using iRepertoire HTBI primers to build TCR beta libraries. Using its own MiXCR run on the multiplex PCR reads, TCRdb lists one record per CDR3 protein. The data hold 350,000 to 450,000 distinct CDR3 sequences, with around 23% observed a single time. As to time point: persistent/refractory GD, antithyroid drugs over 5 years with positive TRAb. After RNA was extracted from PBMCs, the TCR library was made from it.

Sequenced here: peripheral blood mononuclear cells (PBMCs), sampled when the disease was refractory, from a patient treated with antithyroid drugs. This chain connects TRBV20-1 to TRBJ2-7; D is unresolved. This receptor was identified in a woman aged 40 to 50 with Graves disease. DNA for the CDR3: TGCAGTGCTAGTGACTCGTTAGCACCCGAGCAGTACTTC. Translating gives CSASDSLAPEQYF.